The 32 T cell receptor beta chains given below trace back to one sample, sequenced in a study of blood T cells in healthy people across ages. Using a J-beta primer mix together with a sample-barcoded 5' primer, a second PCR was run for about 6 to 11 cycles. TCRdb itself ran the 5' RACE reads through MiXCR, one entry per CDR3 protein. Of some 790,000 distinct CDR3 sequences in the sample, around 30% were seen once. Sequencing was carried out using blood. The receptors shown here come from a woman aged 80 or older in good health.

The CDR3 DNA is TGTGCCAGCAGTCAGGACAGCGATAATTCACCCCTCCACTTT. It specifies CASSQDSDNSPLHF. This sequence joins TRBV7-2 and TRBJ1-6, with D tentatively TRBD1 (6 bases). CDR1 is SGHTA, CDR2 FQGNSA, per germline. Trimming took off 6 bases at V and 5 bases at J, with 11 bases between the two ends. The CDR3 sequence is 14 residues long. Using reference TRBV7-2 and TRBJ1-6 for the parts outside the CDR3, the full variable domain is GAGVSQSPSNKVTEKGKDVELRCDPISGHTALYWYRQSLGQGLEFLIYFQGNSAPDKSGLPSDRFSAERTGGSVSTLTIQRTQQEDSAVYLCASSQDSDNSPLHFGNGTRLTVT.

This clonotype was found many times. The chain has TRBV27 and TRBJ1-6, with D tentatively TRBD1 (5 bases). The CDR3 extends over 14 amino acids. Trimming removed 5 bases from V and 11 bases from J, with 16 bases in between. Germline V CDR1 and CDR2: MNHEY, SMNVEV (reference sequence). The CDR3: CASSPQGTGTPLHF. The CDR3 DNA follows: TGTGCCAGCAGTCCCCAAGGGACGGGTACACCCCTCCACTTT.

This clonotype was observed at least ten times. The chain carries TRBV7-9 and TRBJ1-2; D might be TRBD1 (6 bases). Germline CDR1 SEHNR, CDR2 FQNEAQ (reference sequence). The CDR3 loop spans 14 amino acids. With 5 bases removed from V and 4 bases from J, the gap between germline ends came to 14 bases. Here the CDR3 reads CASSLQGFVYGYTF. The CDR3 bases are TGTGCCAGCAGCCTGCAGGGGTTCGTCTATGGCTACACCTTC. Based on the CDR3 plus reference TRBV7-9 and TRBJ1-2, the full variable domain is DTGVSQNPRHKITKRGQNVTFRCDPISEHNRLYWYRQTLGQGPEFLTYFQNEAQLEKSRLLSDRFSAERPKGSFSTLEIQRTEQGDSAMYLCASSLQGFVYGYTFGSGTRLTVV.

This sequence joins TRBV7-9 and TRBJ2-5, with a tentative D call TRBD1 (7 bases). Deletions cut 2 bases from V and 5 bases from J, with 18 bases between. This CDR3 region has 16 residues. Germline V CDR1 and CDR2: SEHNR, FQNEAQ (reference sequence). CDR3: CASSLRGRGATETQYF. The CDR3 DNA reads TGTGCCAGCAGCTTACGGGGCAGGGGGGCGACGGAGACCCAGTACTTC.

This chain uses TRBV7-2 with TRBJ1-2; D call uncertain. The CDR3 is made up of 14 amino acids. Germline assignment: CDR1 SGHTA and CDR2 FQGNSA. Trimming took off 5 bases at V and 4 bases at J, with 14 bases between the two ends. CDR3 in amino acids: CASSREDGVYGYTF. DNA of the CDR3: TGTGCCAGCAGCCGAGAGGACGGAGTCTATGGCTACACCTTC.

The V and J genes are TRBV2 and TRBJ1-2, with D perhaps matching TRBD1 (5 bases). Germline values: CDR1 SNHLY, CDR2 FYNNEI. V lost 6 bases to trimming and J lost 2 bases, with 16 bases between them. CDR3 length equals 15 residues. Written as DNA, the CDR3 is TGTGCCAGCAGCACGAGAGGGGCTCAGAACTATGGCTACACCTTC. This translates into CASSTRGAQNYGYTF.

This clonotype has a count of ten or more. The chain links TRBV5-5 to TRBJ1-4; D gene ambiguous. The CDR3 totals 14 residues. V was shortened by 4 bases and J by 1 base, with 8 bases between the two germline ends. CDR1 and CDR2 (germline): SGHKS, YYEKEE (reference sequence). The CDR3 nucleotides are TGTGCCAGCAGCCCCGGAGGAACTAATGAAAAACTGTTTTTT. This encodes CASSPGGTNEKLFF.

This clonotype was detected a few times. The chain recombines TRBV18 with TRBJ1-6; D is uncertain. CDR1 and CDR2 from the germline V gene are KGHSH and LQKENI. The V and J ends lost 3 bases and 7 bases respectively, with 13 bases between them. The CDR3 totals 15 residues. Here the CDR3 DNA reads TGTGCCAGCTCACCGTTTAATGAGGAGAATTCACCCCTCCACTTT. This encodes CASSPFNEENSPLHF. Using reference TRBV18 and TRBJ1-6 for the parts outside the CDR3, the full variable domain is NAGVMQNPRHLVRRRGQEARLRCSPMKGHSHVYWYRQLPEEGLKFMVYLQKENIIDESGMPKERFSAEFPKEGPSILRIQQVVRGDSAAYFCASSPFNEENSPLHFGNGTRLTVT.

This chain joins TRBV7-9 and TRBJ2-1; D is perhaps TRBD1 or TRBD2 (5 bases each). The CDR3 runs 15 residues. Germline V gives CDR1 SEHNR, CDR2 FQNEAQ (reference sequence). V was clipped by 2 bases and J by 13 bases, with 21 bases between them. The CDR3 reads CASSLIRGLQGTQFF. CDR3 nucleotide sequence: TGTGCCAGCAGCTTAATACGGGGATTGCAAGGGACCCAGTTCTTC.

CDR3 bases: TGCAGTGCTAGATCTGCGGCTCCTAGCAATCAGCCCCAGCATTTT. Translation: CSARSAAPSNQPQHF. The rearrangement links TRBV20-1 to TRBJ1-5; no firm D call. In germline, CDR1 is DFQATT, CDR2 SNEGSKA (reference sequence). Trimming removed 2 bases at V and 0 bases at J, with 11 bases between. CDR3 length: 15 amino acids.

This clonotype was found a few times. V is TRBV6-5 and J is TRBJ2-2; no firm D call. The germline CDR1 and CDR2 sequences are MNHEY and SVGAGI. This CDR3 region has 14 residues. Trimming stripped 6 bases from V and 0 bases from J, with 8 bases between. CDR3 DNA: TGTGCCAGCAGACGTCCGACGAACACCGGGGAGCTGTTTTTT. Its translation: CASRRPTNTGELFF.

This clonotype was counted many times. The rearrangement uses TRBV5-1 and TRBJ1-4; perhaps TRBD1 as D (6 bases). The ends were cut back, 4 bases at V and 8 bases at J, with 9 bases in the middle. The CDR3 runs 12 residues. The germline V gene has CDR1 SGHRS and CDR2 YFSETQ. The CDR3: CASSQGGEKLFF. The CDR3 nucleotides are TGCGCCAGCAGCCAAGGGGGGGAAAAACTGTTTTTT.

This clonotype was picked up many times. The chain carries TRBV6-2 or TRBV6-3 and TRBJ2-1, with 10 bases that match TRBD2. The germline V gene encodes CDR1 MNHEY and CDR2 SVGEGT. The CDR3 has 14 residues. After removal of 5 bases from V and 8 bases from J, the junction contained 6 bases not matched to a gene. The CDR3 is CASSSGGAYHEQFF. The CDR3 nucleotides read TGTGCCAGCAGTAGCGGGGGGGCCTATCATGAGCAGTTCTTC.

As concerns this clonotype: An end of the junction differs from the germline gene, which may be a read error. The CDR3 here is CASSLRRGQEPQYF. As DNA, the CDR3 is TGTGCCAGCAGCTTACGGAGGGGGCAAGAGCCCCAGTACTTC. The chain recombines TRBV7-2 with TRBJ2-5, with a possible D match to TRBD1 (7 bases). Germline loops: CDR1 SGHTA, CDR2 FQGNSA. This CDR3 is 14 amino acids long.

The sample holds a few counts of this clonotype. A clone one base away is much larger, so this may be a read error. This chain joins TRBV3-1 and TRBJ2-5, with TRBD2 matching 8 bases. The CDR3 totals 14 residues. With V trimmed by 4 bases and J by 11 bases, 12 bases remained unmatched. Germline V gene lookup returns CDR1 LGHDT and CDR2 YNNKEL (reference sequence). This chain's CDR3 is CASSPQRGRVEQYF. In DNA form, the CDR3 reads TGTGCCAGCAGCCCGCAGCGGGGGCGGGTTGAGCAGTACTTC.

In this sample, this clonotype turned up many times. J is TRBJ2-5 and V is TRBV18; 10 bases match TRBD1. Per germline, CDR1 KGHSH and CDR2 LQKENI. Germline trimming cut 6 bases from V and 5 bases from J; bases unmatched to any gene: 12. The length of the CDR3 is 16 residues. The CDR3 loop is CASSPTGTGVKETQYF. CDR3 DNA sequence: TGTGCCAGCTCTCCTACCGGGACAGGGGTCAAGGAGACCCAGTACTTC.

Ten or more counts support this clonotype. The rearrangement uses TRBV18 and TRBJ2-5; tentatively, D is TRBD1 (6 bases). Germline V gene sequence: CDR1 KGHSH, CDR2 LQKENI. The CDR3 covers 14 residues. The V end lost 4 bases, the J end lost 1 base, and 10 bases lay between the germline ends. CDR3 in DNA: TGTGCCAGCTCACTCAGACAGGTCCAAGAGACCCAGTACTTC. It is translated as CASSLRQVQETQYF.

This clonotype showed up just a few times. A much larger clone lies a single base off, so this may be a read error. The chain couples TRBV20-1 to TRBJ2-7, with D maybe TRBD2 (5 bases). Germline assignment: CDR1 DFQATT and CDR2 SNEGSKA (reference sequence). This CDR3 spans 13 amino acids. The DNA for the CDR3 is TGCAGTGCTACGCTCGGGTCCGACTACGAGCGGTACTTC. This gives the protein CSATLGSDYERYF.

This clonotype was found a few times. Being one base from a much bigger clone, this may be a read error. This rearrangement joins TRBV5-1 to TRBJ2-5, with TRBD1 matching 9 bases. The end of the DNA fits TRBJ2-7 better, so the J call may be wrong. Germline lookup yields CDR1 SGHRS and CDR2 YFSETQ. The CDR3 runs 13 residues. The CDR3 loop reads CACAQGQGYEQYF. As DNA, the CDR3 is TGCGCCTGTGCGCAGGGACAGGGCTACGAGCAGTACTTC.

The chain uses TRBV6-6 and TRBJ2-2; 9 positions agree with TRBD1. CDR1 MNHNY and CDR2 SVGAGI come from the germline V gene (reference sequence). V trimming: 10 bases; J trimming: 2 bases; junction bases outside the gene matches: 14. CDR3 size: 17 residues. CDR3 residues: CATQPGTGGVNTGELFF. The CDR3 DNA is TGTGCCACCCAACCGGGAACAGGGGGCGTAAACACCGGGGAGCTGTTTTTT.

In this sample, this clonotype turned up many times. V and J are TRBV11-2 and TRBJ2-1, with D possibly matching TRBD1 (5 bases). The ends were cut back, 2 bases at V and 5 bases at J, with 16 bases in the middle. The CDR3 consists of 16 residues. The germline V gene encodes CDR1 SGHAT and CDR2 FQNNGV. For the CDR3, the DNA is TGTGCCAGCAGCTTATTAGGGGCAGGGCACAACAATGAGCAGTTCTTC. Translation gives CASSLLGAGHNNEQFF.

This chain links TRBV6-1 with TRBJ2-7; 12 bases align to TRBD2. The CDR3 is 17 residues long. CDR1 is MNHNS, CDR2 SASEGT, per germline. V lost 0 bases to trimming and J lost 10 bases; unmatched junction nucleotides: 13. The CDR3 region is CASSEARGLAGPGGQYF. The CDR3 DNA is TGTGCCAGCAGTGAAGCCCGAGGACTAGCGGGACCTGGGGGCCAGTACTTC.

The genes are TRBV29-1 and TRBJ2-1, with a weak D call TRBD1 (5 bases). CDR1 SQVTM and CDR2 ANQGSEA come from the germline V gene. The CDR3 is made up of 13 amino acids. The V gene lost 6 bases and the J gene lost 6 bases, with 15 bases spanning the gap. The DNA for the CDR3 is TGCAGCGTCGAGGTCACAGGTTCCAATGAGCAGTTCTTC. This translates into CSVEVTGSNEQFF.

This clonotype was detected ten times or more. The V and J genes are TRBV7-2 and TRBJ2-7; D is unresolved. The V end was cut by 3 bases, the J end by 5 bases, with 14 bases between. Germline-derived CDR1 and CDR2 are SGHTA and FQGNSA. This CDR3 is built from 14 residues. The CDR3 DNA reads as TGTGCCAGCAGCTTGGGCCCTGGGGTCCACGAGCAGTACTTC. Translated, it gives CASSLGPGVHEQYF.

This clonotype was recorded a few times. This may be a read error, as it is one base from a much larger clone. CDR3 sequence reads: CSARGRAHEQYF. CDR3 DNA: TGCAGTGCTAGAGGCAGGGCCCATGAGCAGTACTTC. This chain connects TRBV20-1 to TRBJ2-5; possibly TRBD1 for D (5 bases). Trimming cost V 1 base and J 11 bases, with 14 bases left between them. This CDR3 spans 12 amino acids. Germline lookup yields CDR1 DFQATT and CDR2 SNEGSKA (reference sequence).

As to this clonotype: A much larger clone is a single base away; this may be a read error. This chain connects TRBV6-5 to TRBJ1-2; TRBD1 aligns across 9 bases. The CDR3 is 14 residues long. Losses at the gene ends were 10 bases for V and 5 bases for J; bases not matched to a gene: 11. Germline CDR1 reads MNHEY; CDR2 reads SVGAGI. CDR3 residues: CANRETGGNYGYTF. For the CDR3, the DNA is TGTGCCAACAGAGAAACAGGGGGCAATTATGGCTACACCTTC.

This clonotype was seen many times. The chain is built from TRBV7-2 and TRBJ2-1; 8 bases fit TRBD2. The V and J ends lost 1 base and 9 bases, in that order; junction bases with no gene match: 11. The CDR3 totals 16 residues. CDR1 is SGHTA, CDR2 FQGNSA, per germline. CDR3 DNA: TGTGCCAGCAGCTTAGAGGGCTACCGGGAGGGCGCTGAGCAGTTCTTC. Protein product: CASSLEGYREGAEQFF.

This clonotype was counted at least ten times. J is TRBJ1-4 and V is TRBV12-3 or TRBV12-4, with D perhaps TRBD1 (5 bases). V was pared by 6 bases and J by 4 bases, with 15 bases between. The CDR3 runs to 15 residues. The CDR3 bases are TGTGCCAGCAGCCTCCCTGGGGCTCTTAATGAAAAACTGTTTTTT. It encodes CASSLPGALNEKLFF.

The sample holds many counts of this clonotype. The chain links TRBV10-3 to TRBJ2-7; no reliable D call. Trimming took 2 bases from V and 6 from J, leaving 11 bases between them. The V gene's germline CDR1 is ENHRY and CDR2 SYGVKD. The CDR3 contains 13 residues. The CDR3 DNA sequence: TGTGCCATCAGTGAGAGCCGGCTGGGCGAGCAGTACTTC. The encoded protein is CAISESRLGEQYF.

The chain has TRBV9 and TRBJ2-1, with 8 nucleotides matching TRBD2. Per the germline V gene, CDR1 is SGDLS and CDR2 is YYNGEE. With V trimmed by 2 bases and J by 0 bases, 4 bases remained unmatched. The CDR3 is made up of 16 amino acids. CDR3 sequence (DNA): TGTGCCAGCAGCGTGGAACTAGCGGTCTCCTACAATGAGCAGTTCTTC. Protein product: CASSVELAVSYNEQFF. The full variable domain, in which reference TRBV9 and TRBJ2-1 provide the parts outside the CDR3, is DSGVTQTPKHLITATGQRVTLRCSPRSGDLSVYWYQQSLDQGLQFLIQYYNGEERAKGNILERFSAQQFPDLHSELNLSSLELGDSALYFCASSVELAVSYNEQFFGPGTRLTVL.

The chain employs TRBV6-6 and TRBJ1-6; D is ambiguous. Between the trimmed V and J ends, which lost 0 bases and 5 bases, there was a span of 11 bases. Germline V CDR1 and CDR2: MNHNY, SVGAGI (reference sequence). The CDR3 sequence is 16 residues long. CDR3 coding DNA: TGTGCCAGCAGTTACTCGAGTCGGACGAATAATTCACCCCTCCACTTT. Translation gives CASSYSSRTNNSPLHF.

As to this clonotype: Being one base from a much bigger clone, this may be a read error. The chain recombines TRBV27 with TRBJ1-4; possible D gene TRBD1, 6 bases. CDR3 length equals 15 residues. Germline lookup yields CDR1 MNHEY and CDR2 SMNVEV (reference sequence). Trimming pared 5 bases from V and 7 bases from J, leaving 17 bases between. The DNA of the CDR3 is TGTGCCAGCAGTCCCTCGGGGACACAGAGTGAAAAACTGTTTTTT. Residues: CASSPSGTQSEKLFF.